This T cell receptor (beta chain) was recovered during a study of neurological immune-mediated disorders. Many counts were recorded for this clonotype. CDR1 is SQVTM and CDR2 is ANQGSEA in the germline V gene. The V and J ends lost 7 bases and 2 bases, in that order; junction bases with no gene match: 8. The CDR3 runs 14 residues. With 10-nucleotide random UMIs, 5'RACE was used to make the cDNA. TCRdb reprocessed the 5' RACE reads with MiXCR, giving one entry per CDR3 protein. The sample has over 15,000 distinct CDR3 sequences; 9% are singletons. This receptor was obtained from a man aged 50 to 60 in good health. The chain is built from TRBV29-1 and TRBJ2-7; 10 nucleotides agree with TRBD2. The sample taken for sequencing was CD8+ T cells from blood. Written as DNA, the CDR3 is TGCAGCGCCAGACTAGCGGGCCGAGCCTACGAGCAGTACTTC. It encodes CSARLAGRAYEQYF.